This T cell receptor (beta chain) was documented in a study of neoadjuvant nivolumab and ipilimumab in lung cancer. Assay: immunoSEQ multiplex PCR; the TCRdb copy retains only in-frame clones and omits some. Among roughly 2,500 clones listed, 75% to 90% were seen once. The germline gives CDR1 MNHNS, CDR2 SASEGT. This CDR3 has 13 amino acids. Trimming took off 8 bases at V and 0 bases at J, with 10 bases between the two ends. The sequenced sample was tumor tissue, obtained before neoadjuvant nivolumab, alone or with ipilimumab. The clonotype originates from an adult with non-small cell lung cancer. This chain connects TRBV6-1 to TRBJ1-2; the D is unclear. CDR3 coding DNA: TGTGCCAGCGAAGAATTAGCTAACTATGGCTACACCTTC. It translates to CASEELANYGYTF.